This TCR beta chain was captured in a study of blood T cell repertoires in COVID-19. CDR1 and CDR2 (germline): MNHEY, SVGAGI. The CDR3 sequence is 14 residues long. Trimming left V 2 bases short and J 4 bases short, with 9 bases between. Measured with immunoSEQ multiplex PCR; TCRdb has only the in-frame clones, and not every one. The data hold about 140,000 clones, with about 90% observed a single time. The chain employs TRBV6-5 and TRBJ1-3; D gene uncertain. This TCR was recovered from a man aged 60 to 75 with active or convalescent COVID-19. Sequencing input: peripheral blood. CDR3 bases: TGTGCCAGCAGTTACGAGGGAAACGGAAACACCATATATTTT. Amino acids: CASSYEGNGNTIYF.